Shown below are 22 T cell receptor beta chains from a single sample sequenced in a study of OX40 agonist ivuxolimab in advanced cancers. The data were produced by immunoSEQ multiplex PCR, yet TCRdb's version contains in-frame clones alone and is incomplete. This sample has 65,000 to 95,000 clones, with about 88% found just once. The sequences come from CD4+ or CD8+ T cells sorted from blood, collected in a trial of the OX40 agonist ivuxolimab. The receptors were sampled from an adult with an advanced solid tumor such as melanoma, head and neck, liver or kidney cancer.

A note on this clone: Other DNA sequences within the sample encode an identical CDR3. The chain joins TRBV6-1 to TRBJ1-2; D is ambiguous. V dropped 3 bases and J dropped 4 bases, with 9 bases sitting between them. Germline CDR1 MNHNS, CDR2 SASEGT. The CDR3 loop spans 13 amino acids. The CDR3 DNA follows: TGTGCCAGCAGTGATGGGCGATCCTATGGCTACACCTTC. This encodes CASSDGRSYGYTF.

A word on this clone: The sample contains more than one DNA sequence encoding this CDR3. The J gene is TRBJ2-3, the V gene TRBV9, with TRBD1 matching 8 bases. After removal of 3 bases from V and 6 bases from J, the junction contained 6 bases not matched to a gene. The length of the CDR3 is 14 residues. Germline CDR1 SGDLS, CDR2 YYNGEE. This CDR3 is CASSGRGQWDTQYF. The CDR3 coding sequence is TGTGCCAGCAGCGGCAGGGGGCAGTGGGATACGCAGTATTTT.

The chain has TRBV7-2 and TRBJ1-1; D unclear. CDR1 is SGHTA and CDR2 is FQGNSA in the germline V gene. The CDR3 sequence is 16 residues long. V shed 8 bases and J shed 4 bases, with 23 bases lying between them. The CDR3 region is CASGRRSLRSPTEAFF. The CDR3 DNA follows: TGTGCCAGCGGGAGGAGAAGCCTGAGGTCCCCCACTGAAGCTTTCTTT.

J is TRBJ2-2 and V is TRBV5-1; D call uncertain. V shed 2 bases and J shed 3 bases, with 5 bases lying between them. The CDR3 spans 13 residues. The germline V gene encodes CDR1 SGHRS and CDR2 YFSETQ. CDR3 bases: TGCGCCAGCAGCTTTCGATACACCGGGGAGCTGTTTTTT. Encoded protein: CASSFRYTGELFF.

This sequence joins TRBV29-1 and TRBJ1-2; D is unresolved. The CDR3 extends over 13 amino acids. Deletions cut 5 bases from V and 4 bases from J, with 14 bases between. Per germline, CDR1 SQVTM and CDR2 ANQGSEA. This CDR3 reads CSVNPGYGYGYTF. CDR3 bases: TGCAGCGTTAACCCAGGTTACGGCTATGGCTACACCTTC.

The rearrangement joins TRBV18 to TRBJ2-2; no reliable D call. Germline CDR1 is KGHSH and CDR2 is LQKENI. Trimming took off 0 bases at V and 0 bases at J, with 8 bases between the two ends. This CDR3 has 16 amino acids. In DNA form, the CDR3 reads TGTGCCAGCTCACCACCTTCGACCGCGAACACCGGGGAGCTGTTTTTT. It specifies CASSPPSTANTGELFF. The whole variable domain, remainder taken from reference TRBV18 and TRBJ2-2, is NAGVMQNPRHLVRRRGQEARLRCSPMKGHSHVYWYRQLPEEGLKFMVYLQKENIIDESGMPKERFSAEFPKEGPSILRIQQVVRGDSAAYFCASSPPSTANTGELFFGEGSRLTVL.

J is TRBJ2-6 and V is TRBV19; 8 bases map to TRBD1. Germline CDR1 is LNHDA and CDR2 is SQIVND (reference sequence). V was pared by 5 bases and J by 0 bases, with 6 bases of the junction left unmatched. The CDR3 extends over 17 amino acids. Here the CDR3 reads CASSARTGRSGANVLTF. CDR3 sequence (DNA): TGTGCCAGTAGTGCCCGGACAGGGCGCTCTGGGGCCAACGTCCTGACTTTC.

This clone was observed a single time. The chain is built from TRBV4-1 and TRBJ1-2; no reliable D call. V gave up 0 bases and J gave up 11 bases, with 16 bases separating them. Germline V gene sequence: CDR1 MGHRA, CDR2 YSYEKL. The CDR3 runs 14 residues. This chain's CDR3 is CASSQDRGSLRYTF. As DNA, the CDR3 is TGCGCCAGCAGCCAAGATCGCGGCAGTCTTCGTTACACCTTC.

The chain couples TRBV6-1 to TRBJ2-3; either TRBD1 or TRBD2 may supply D (6 bases each). Germline V lookup: CDR1 MNHNS, CDR2 SASEGT. The ends were cut back, 4 bases at V and 0 bases at J, with 11 bases in the middle. The CDR3 has 15 residues. The CDR3 here is CASSGGAASTDTQYF. The CDR3 DNA sequence: TGTGCCAGCAGTGGGGGGGCAGCTAGCACAGATACGCAGTATTTT.

The chain uses TRBV5-5 and TRBJ1-2; perhaps TRBD1 as D (5 bases). Trimming shortened V by 4 bases and J by 8 bases, and 12 bases separated the two germline ends. CDR3 length equals 12 residues. CDR1 is SGHKS and CDR2 is YYEKEE in the germline V gene (reference sequence). CDR3 coding DNA: TGTGCCAGCAGCCCACAGGTGGAGGGCTACACCTTC. Encoded protein: CASSPQVEGYTF.

V is TRBV18 and J is TRBJ2-5, with D maybe TRBD2 (5 bases). The CDR3 is 13 amino acids. Trimming removed 6 bases at V and 4 bases at J, with 12 bases between. CDR1 and CDR2 from the germline V gene are KGHSH and LQKENI. The CDR3 nucleotides are TGTGCCAGCTCCGGGAATAACCGAGAGACCCAGTACTTC. Its protein product is CASSGNNRETQYF.

V usage is TRBV10-2 and J usage is TRBJ2-2; a possible D gene is TRBD1 (5 bases). Germline V gene lookup returns CDR1 WSHSY and CDR2 SAAADI. The CDR3 is 15 amino acids. Trimming left V 2 bases short and J 5 bases short, with 12 bases between. The CDR3 bases are TGCGCCAGCAGTGAGCCTATGCCAGGGACCGGGGAGCTGTTTTTT. It is translated as CASSEPMPGTGELFF.

The chain carries TRBV5-1 and TRBJ1-4, with D perhaps matching TRBD1 (6 bases). V lost 0 bases to trimming and J lost 13 bases, with 13 bases between them. The CDR3 runs 13 residues. Germline CDR1 is SGHRS and CDR2 is YFSETQ. CDR3 coding DNA: TGCGCCAGCAGCTTGGAAGGGGGGCGCTTACTGTTTTTT. The encoded protein is CASSLEGGRLLFF. The variable domain in full, completed from reference TRBV5-1 and TRBJ1-4, reads KAGVTQTPRYLIKTRGQQVTLSCSPISGHRSVSWYQQTPGQGLQFLFEYFSETQRNKGNFPGRFSGRQFSNSRSEMNVSTLELGDSALYLCASSLEGGRLLFFGSGTQLSVL.

Written as DNA, the CDR3 is TGCAGCGTTGGGGGTAGCAATCAGCCCCAGCATTTT. Encoded protein: CSVGGSNQPQHF. The chain has TRBV29-1 and TRBJ1-5; D is ambiguous. The CDR3 spans 12 residues. Between the trimmed V and J ends, which lost 4 bases and 0 bases, there was a span of 4 bases. Germline CDR1 is SQVTM and CDR2 is ANQGSEA. The whole variable domain, remainder taken from reference TRBV29-1 and TRBJ1-5, is SAVISQKPSRDICQRGTSLTIQCQVDSQVTMMFWYRQQPGQSLTLIATANQGSEATYESGFVIDKFPISRPNLTFSTLTVSNMSPEDSSIYLCSVGGSNQPQHFGDGTRLSIL.

This clone was recorded once. In nucleotides, the CDR3 is TGTGCCAGCAGCTGGGGACAGGCGTACAATGAGCAGTTCTTC. Translation: CASSWGQAYNEQFF. The genes are TRBV7-3 and TRBJ2-1; TRBD1 aligns across 8 bases. The germline CDR1 and CDR2 sequences are SGHTA and FQGTGA. With 4 bases clipped from V and 4 bases from J, the junction kept 3 bases outside the gene matches. This CDR3 is built from 14 residues.

This clone rates as medium-sized. The V and J genes are TRBV7-9 and TRBJ1-1, with D unclear. Trimming left V 2 bases short and J 5 bases short, with 3 bases between. The CDR3 is 11 residues long. From germline, CDR1 is SEHNR and CDR2 FQNEAQ (reference sequence). The CDR3 sequence is CASSLTTEAFF. The CDR3 region has the DNA TGTGCCAGCAGCTTAACGACTGAAGCTTTCTTT.

J is TRBJ1-3 and V is TRBV7-2, with D tentatively TRBD1 (5 bases). The CDR3 spans 13 residues. V was pared by 5 bases and J by 5 bases, with 10 bases between. Germline-derived CDR1 and CDR2 are SGHTA and FQGNSA. The DNA of the CDR3 is TGTGCCAGCAGCCCCGGACACCGAAACACCATATATTTT. This encodes CASSPGHRNTIYF.

The chain combines TRBV27 with TRBJ1-2; maybe TRBD1 (6 bases). V was trimmed by 6 bases and J by 7 bases, leaving 15 bases between them. This CDR3 spans 13 amino acids. From germline, CDR1 is MNHEY and CDR2 SMNVEV (reference sequence). This CDR3 is CASRLVQGSGYTF. CDR3 sequence (DNA): TGTGCCAGCAGGCTGGTACAGGGCAGTGGCTACACCTTC.

This clone was seen a few times. The chain is built from TRBV7-3 and TRBJ2-1; D remains unclear. V shed 2 bases and J shed 10 bases, with 9 bases lying between them. The CDR3 has 12 amino acids. Germline lookup yields CDR1 SGHTA and CDR2 FQGTGA. For the CDR3, the DNA is TGTGCCAGCAGCTTAGGGGAAAGGGAGCAGTTCTTC. This codes for CASSLGEREQFF.

The chain links TRBV2 to TRBJ1-5; no clear D. V lost 8 bases and J lost 1, with 9 bases in between. The CDR3 has 13 amino acids. The germline V gene has CDR1 SNHLY and CDR2 FYNNEI. The CDR3 here is CASHAESNQPQHF. DNA for the CDR3: TGTGCCAGCCACGCGGAGAGCAATCAGCCCCAGCATTTT.

The chain combines TRBV11-2 with TRBJ2-3; 10 bases agree with TRBD2. Germline V lookup: CDR1 SGHAT, CDR2 FQNNGV. There are 15 residues in the CDR3. V lost 5 bases and J lost 7; bases outside the gene matches: 9. CDR3: CASSPFTSGVNTQYF. CDR3 sequence (DNA): TGTGCCAGCAGCCCTTTCACTAGCGGGGTAAATACGCAGTATTTT.

J is TRBJ1-3 and V is TRBV29-1; 8 bases are a match to TRBD1. This CDR3 comprises 13 residues. J was trimmed by 3 bases and V by 4 bases; bases with no gene match: 2. Germline CDR1 and CDR2: SQVTM and ANQGSEA. CDR3 sequence (DNA): TGCAGCGTTGTTGACAGGGGTGGAAACACCATATATTTT. As protein: CSVVDRGGNTIYF. Full variable domain (missing parts from reference TRBV29-1 and TRBJ1-3): SAVISQKPSRDICQRGTSLTIQCQVDSQVTMMFWYRQQPGQSLTLIATANQGSEATYESGFVIDKFPISRPNLTFSTLTVSNMSPEDSSIYLCSVVDRGGNTIYFGEGSWLTVV.